This T cell receptor beta chain was identified in a study of radiotherapy plus CTLA-4 blockade in lung cancer. Overall study: Objective responses were documented in around 19% of patients, with disease control in approximately 32%. The study, taken as a whole, reports: Together with interferon-beta, which increased in serum after radiation, early dynamic changes in blood T cell clones were reportedly the best predictors of response. Subsequent to radiotherapy plus ipilimumab, tumor-derived TCR clones underwent expansion in blood.

Germline CDR1 SGHTA, CDR2 FQGNSA. The CDR3 extends over 14 amino acids. V shed 2 bases and J 5 bases; nucleotides not matched to a gene: 4. Focal radiation and CTLA-4 blockade (ipilimumab) were tested in chemo-refractory metastatic non-small-cell lung cancer patients. As for this clone: The antigen remains unidentified.

The protocol was immunoSEQ multiplex PCR, while the TCRdb copy is restricted to in-frame clones and leaves out a portion. This sample has some 50,000 clones, with roughly four fifths found just once. Source: peripheral blood, taken from a patient treated with radiotherapy plus ipilimumab. This chain links TRBV7-2 with TRBJ1-2; 8 bases align to TRBD1. The TCR was taken from a human donor with non-small cell lung cancer whose response to radiotherapy plus ipilimumab could not be evaluated. CDR3 amino acids: CASSLRDRLYGYTF. Here the CDR3 DNA reads TGTGCCAGCAGCTTACGGGACAGGCTATATGGCTACACCTTC.